This is a list of T cell receptor beta chains from one sample in a study of blood T cell repertoires in COVID-19. Only in-frame clones appear in the TCRdb table, and some are missing; sequencing was by immunoSEQ multiplex PCR. The table includes about 74,000 clones, about four fifths detected once. What was sequenced was peripheral blood. The receptors were sampled from a man aged 65-85 years with acute or convalescent COVID-19. CDR3s include the opening cysteine and the closing phenylalanine or tryptophan. The D gene is left open where the match is weak. Some rows mark clone size as missing; the rest say once, few, many or name a class of expanded clone.

V gene	D gene	CDR3 length	J gene	clone size	CDR3 protein	CDR3 DNA
TRBV2	-	14	TRBJ1-6	-	CASSERPNNSPLHF	TGTGCCAGCAGTGAGAGGCCGAATAATTCACCCCTCCACTTT
TRBV11-2	-	13	TRBJ1-2	-	CASSPGPMWGYTF	TGTGCCAGCAGCCCAGGCCCTATGTGGGGCTACACCTTC
TRBV19	TRBD2	18	TRBJ2-1	-	CASSKGLAGGLSYNEQFF	TGTGCCAGTAGTAAGGGACTAGCGGGAGGGTTATCCTACAATGAGCAGTTCTTC
TRBV28	TRBD1	12	TRBJ1-1	-	CAISGGLTEAFF	TGTGCCATCTCAGGGGGACTCACTGAAGCTTTCTTT
TRBV19	TRBD1	15	TRBJ1-5	-	CASSLGQGMAQPQHF	TGTGCCAGTAGTTTAGGACAGGGTATGGCTCAGCCCCAGCATTTT
TRBV12-3/TRBV12-4	-	11	TRBJ2-5	few	CASSWAETQYF	TGTGCCAGCAGCTGGGCGGAGACCCAGTACTTC
TRBV11-3	TRBD1	16	TRBJ1-1	-	CASSLGGQGLNTEAFF	TGTGCCAGCAGCTTAGGGGGACAGGGACTGAACACTGAAGCTTTCTTT
TRBV3-1/TRBV3-2	-	11	TRBJ1-2	-	CASSQDRRLIF	TGTGCCAGCAGCCAAGATCGAAGACTGATCTTC
TRBV21-1	-	14	TRBJ2-7	-	CASSKCAEAPEQYF	TGTGCCAGCAGCAAATGCGCTGAGGCCCCCGAGCAGTACTTC
TRBV11-3	TRBD2	15	TRBJ2-1	-	CASSLTSGLSNEQFF	TGTGCCAGCAGCTTGACTAGCGGACTATCCAATGAGCAGTTCTTC
TRBV19	TRBD2	14	TRBJ2-7	once	CASSIRREPYEQYF	TGTGCCAGTAGTATTCGGCGGGAGCCCTACGAGCAGTACTTC
TRBV18	TRBD1	15	TRBJ1-2	few	CASSLVTRDRGGYTF	TGTGCCAGCTCACTCGTAACCCGGGACAGGGGTGGCTACACCTTC
TRBV4-2	-	15	TRBJ2-3	-	CASSEGVRLGDTQYF	TGTGCCAGCTCCGAGGGGGTGCGATTAGGGGATACGCAGTATTTT
TRBV2	TRBD2	15	TRBJ2-3	medium-sized	CASRGSGRGTDTQYF	TGTGCCAGCAGAGGTAGCGGGAGGGGCACAGATACGCAGTATTTT
TRBV18	TRBD1	14	TRBJ2-7	few	CASSPDRDTLQQYF	TGTGCCAGCTCACCGGACAGGGATACCTTACAGCAGTACTTC
TRBV13	-	12	TRBJ1-2	-	CASSRSMRGYTF	TGTGCCAGCAGTCGTTCCATGAGGGGCTACACCTTC
TRBV19	-	15	TRBJ1-1	few	CASSIFRNMNTEAFF	TGTGCCAGTAGTATCTTCAGAAACATGAACACTGAAGCTTTCTTT
TRBV5-4	TRBD2	14	TRBJ2-3	few	CASTLGRGEDTQYF	TGTGCCAGCACCTTGGGGAGGGGCGAAGATACGCAGTATTTT
TRBV5-1	-	15	TRBJ2-1	-	CASSWVQGGLDEQFF	TGCGCCAGCAGCTGGGTCCAGGGTGGATTAGATGAGCAGTTCTTC
TRBV28	TRBD1	14	TRBJ1-5	-	CASSSGQGGQPQHF	TGTGCCAGCAGTTCCGGACAGGGAGGTCAGCCCCAGCATTTT
TRBV28	-	12	TRBJ1-5	-	CASRPNYQPQHF	TGTGCCAGCAGGCCTAATTATCAGCCCCAGCATTTT
TRBV3-1/TRBV3-2	-	14	TRBJ1-2	-	CASSPNRGGNGYTF	TGTGCCAGCAGCCCCAATAGGGGTGGAAATGGCTACACCTTC